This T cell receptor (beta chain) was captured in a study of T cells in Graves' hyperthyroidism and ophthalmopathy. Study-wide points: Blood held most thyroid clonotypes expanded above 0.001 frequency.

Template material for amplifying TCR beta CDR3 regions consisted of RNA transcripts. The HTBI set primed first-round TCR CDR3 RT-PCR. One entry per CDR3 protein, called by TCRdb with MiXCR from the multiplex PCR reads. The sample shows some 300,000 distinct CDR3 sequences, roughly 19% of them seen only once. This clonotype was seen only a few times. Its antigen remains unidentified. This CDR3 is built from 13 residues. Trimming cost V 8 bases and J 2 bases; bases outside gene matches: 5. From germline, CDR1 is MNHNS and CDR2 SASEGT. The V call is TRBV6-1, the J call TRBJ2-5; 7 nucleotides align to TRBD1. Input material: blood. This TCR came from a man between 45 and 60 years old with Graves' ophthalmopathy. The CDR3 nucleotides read TGTGCCAGCGGGACAGAATGGCAAGAGACCCAGTACTTC. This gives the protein CASGTEWQETQYF.